These T cell receptor beta chains were read from a single sample in a study of cytomegalovirus exposure and HLA in healthy donors. Using immunoSEQ multiplex PCR, the repertoire was profiled, and TCRdb retains in-frame clones only, with some absent. The sample has 90,000 to 120,000 clones; roughly 82% are singletons. Input material: PBMCs. The source of these receptors is a young man in good health and CMV-seropositive. CDR3s include the opening cysteine and the closing phenylalanine or tryptophan. The D gene is left open where the match is weak. Expanded clones get a size class; other rows say once, few or many, or leave the size out.

v_gene	j_gene	d_gene	abundance	len	CDR3nt	CDR3aa
TRBV5-1	TRBJ1-2	NA	few	15	TGCGCCAGCAGCTTGACTTCGCTAGCTAACTATGGCTACACCTTC	CASSLTSLANYGYTF
TRBV5-1	TRBJ2-7	TRBD1	NA	15	TGCGCCAGCAGCTCCACCGGACAGGTCGCCTACGAGCAGTACTTC	CASSSTGQVAYEQYF
TRBV27	TRBJ2-7	TRBD1	NA	17	TGTGCCAGCAGTTTTTTCCCACTACGGGACAGAAGATACGAGCAGTACTTC	CASSFFPLRDRRYEQYF
TRBV11-2	TRBJ2-7	TRBD1	NA	15	TGTGCCAGCAGCATAGACAGGGGGCGTTCTTACGAGCAGTACTTC	CASSIDRGRSYEQYF
TRBV29-1	TRBJ2-1	NA	NA	12	TGCAGCGTTGCGGGGATGAAAAATGAGCAGTTCTTC	CSVAGMKNEQFF
TRBV7-6	TRBJ2-7	NA	NA	12	TGTGCCAGCAGCTTACCCCAGGACGAGCAGTACTTC	CASSLPQDEQYF
TRBV6-6	TRBJ2-7	NA	NA	16	TGTGCCAGGAACCCCTCTCTCAGGGGGGTAGTAAACGAGCAGTACTTC	CARNPSLRGVVNEQYF
TRBV12-5	TRBJ2-3	TRBD2	NA	17	TGTGCTAGTGGCAGGGGACTAGCGGGGAGTAGCACAGATACGCAGTATTTT	CASGRGLAGSSTDTQYF
TRBV10-3	TRBJ1-1	NA	few	13	TGTGCCATCAGTCGAGACAGGCCCCCTGAAGCTTTCTTT	CAISRDRPPEAFF
TRBV4-1	TRBJ1-1	NA	few	13	TGCGCCAGCGCACCTGACAAGAACACTGAAGCTTTCTTT	CASAPDKNTEAFF
TRBV2	TRBJ2-1	TRBD1	NA	17	TGTGCCAGCAGACCGGACAGGTTATCGAGCTCCTACAATGAGCAGTTCTTC	CASRPDRLSSSYNEQFF
TRBV11-3	TRBJ1-2	TRBD1	NA	13	TGTGCCAGCAGCCCCGGGACAGGGGGTGGCTACACCTTC	CASSPGTGGGYTF
TRBV5-6	TRBJ2-3	NA	NA	12	TGTGCCAGCAGCTTGCGGGGGGATACGCAGTATTTT	CASSLRGDTQYF
TRBV28	TRBJ1-4	TRBD1	NA	12	TGTGCCAGCAGCTGGACAGGGCGGAAACTGTTTTTT	CASSWTGRKLFF
TRBV11-2	TRBJ2-1	TRBD2	NA	15	TGTGCCAGCAGCTTAGGGCTAGCGGGATACAATGAGCAGTTCTTC	CASSLGLAGYNEQFF
TRBV5-1	TRBJ2-5	NA	NA	15	TGCGCCAGCAGCCATTTGGACACCCGATCGGAGACCCAGTACTTC	CASSHLDTRSETQYF
TRBV29-1	TRBJ2-3	NA	once	16	TGCAGCGTTGAAGAGGGGTTGCGGGCTAGCACAGATACGCAGTATTTT	CSVEEGLRASTDTQYF
TRBV10-3	TRBJ2-7	NA	NA	15	TGTGCCATCAGTGAATCACAGGGATCAACCTACGAGCAGTACTTC	CAISESQGSTYEQYF
TRBV10-3	TRBJ1-2	NA	NA	15	TGTGCCATCAGTGAATCCTCGGGTCCGCCCGATGGCTACACCTTC	CAISESSGPPDGYTF
TRBV6-1	TRBJ1-1	NA	NA	11	TGTGCCAGCAGTGCCGAGGAGGAGGCTTTCTTT	CASSAEEEAFF
TRBV29-1	TRBJ1-1	NA	once	15	TGCAGTGTGAGGGGGGGGCGGGGAGTGAACACTGAAGCTTTCTTT	CSVRGGRGVNTEAFF
TRBV7-9	TRBJ1-1	TRBD1	NA	14	TGTGCCAGCAGCTTAGCTGGCGGGACAGGGTGGGCCTTCTTT	CASSLAGGTGWAFF
TRBV2	TRBJ1-1	NA	once	13	TGTGCCAGCACCGGACAGATCTCCACTGAAGCTTTCTTT	CASTGQISTEAFF
TRBV5-1	TRBJ1-1	NA	few	14	TGCGCCAGCAGCTTGGGGGGAGGGCGGACTGAAGCTTTCTTT	CASSLGGGRTEAFF
TRBV18	TRBJ1-1	TRBD1	once	14	TGTGCCAGCTCGGTGGACAGGGTGAACACTGAAGCTTTCTTT	CASSVDRVNTEAFF
TRBV5-1	TRBJ1-1	NA	NA	16	TGCGCCAGCAGCTTGGCCGAAGGAGGTCTTAACACTGAAGCTTTCTTT	CASSLAEGGLNTEAFF
TRBV29-1	TRBJ1-1	NA	NA	13	TGCAGCGTCAAGGACATTTTGAACACTGAAGCTTTCTTT	CSVKDILNTEAFF
TRBV29-1	TRBJ2-7	NA	NA	14	TGCAGCGTACGTCTCGGGGGTTCGTTCCACGAGCAGTACTTC	CSVRLGGSFHEQYF
TRBV7-3	TRBJ2-5	TRBD2	once	19	TGTGCCAGCAGCTTAGGGGTAGCGGGGGGGCTAAGGACGCAAGAGACCCAGTACTTC	CASSLGVAGGLRTQETQYF
TRBV4-1	TRBJ2-1	TRBD1	once	14	TGCGCCAGCAGCCAAGGGACAGGGATCAATGAGCAGTTCTTC	CASSQGTGINEQFF
TRBV5-1	TRBJ1-2	TRBD1	NA	14	TGCGCCAGCAGCTTGGGTTCAGGGGGCTATGGCTACACCTTC	CASSLGSGGYGYTF
TRBV14	TRBJ2-5	TRBD2	NA	16	TGTGCCAGCAGCCAAGATCGGCGCGGGGGGGAAGAGACCCAGTACTTC	CASSQDRRGGEETQYF
TRBV7-9	TRBJ1-4	NA	NA	14	TGTGCCAGCAGCGTAACAGGGCTGAATGAAAAACTGTTTTTT	CASSVTGLNEKLFF
TRBV7-8	TRBJ1-4	NA	NA	15	TGTGCCAGCAGCTTATCGGGGGTAACTAATGAAAAACTGTTTTTT	CASSLSGVTNEKLFF
TRBV6-1	TRBJ1-2	NA	few	13	TGTGCCAGCAGTGAAGCACATCAGGTGGGCTACACCTTC	CASSEAHQVGYTF
TRBV11-2	TRBJ2-4	NA	NA	16	TGTGCCAGCAGCTCTTGGGGGACTGGAGCCAAAAACAGTCAGTACTTC	CASSSWGTGAKNSQYF
TRBV19	TRBJ1-2	TRBD1	NA	15	TGTGCCAGTAGTATAGCGGGGGACAGTTTCTATGGCTACACCTTC	CASSIAGDSFYGYTF
TRBV6-4	TRBJ1-2	NA	NA	11	TGTGCCAGACGGACTCCTGATGGCTACACCTTC	CARRTPDGYTF
TRBV5-6	TRBJ2-4	NA	NA	18	TGTGCCAGCAGCCATAAATCTCTATCACAGGCCTTAAAAAACATTCAGTACTTC	CASSHKSLSQALKNIQYF
TRBV9	TRBJ1-2	NA	NA	12	TGTGCCAGCAGCACGGGAAACTATGGCTACACCTTC	CASSTGNYGYTF
TRBV30	TRBJ1-2	TRBD1	NA	17	TGTGCCTGGAGTGTAATAAGGGACAGGGTATCAAAAGATGGCTACACCTTC	CAWSVIRDRVSKDGYTF
TRBV19	TRBJ1-6	NA	NA	16	TGTGCCAGTAGTATACAGAACCGCCTCGATAATTCACCCCTCCACTTT	CASSIQNRLDNSPLHF
TRBV5-6	TRBJ2-7	NA	once	13	TGTGCCAGCACCAACACAGGGCTCGACGAGCAGTACTTC	CASTNTGLDEQYF
TRBV6-5	TRBJ2-7	NA	NA	15	TGTGCCAGCACCGGGGCGGGGAATATGCCTACGGCGCAGTACTTC	CASTGAGNMPTAQYF
TRBV7-6	TRBJ1-5	NA	NA	13	TGTGCCAGCAGCTTACGGGGAAATCAGCCCCAGCATTTT	CASSLRGNQPQHF
TRBV7-9	TRBJ2-5	NA	NA	12	TGTTCCAGTGCGGGACAGAAAGAGACCCAGTACTTC	CSSAGQKETQYF
TRBV5-1	TRBJ1-2	NA	NA	14	TGCGCCAGCAGCTTGGCCACAGCTAACTATGGCTACACCTTC	CASSLATANYGYTF